The rows below give T cell receptor beta chains drawn from one sample of a study of T cell responses to AZD1222 COVID-19 vaccine. The method was immunoSEQ multiplex PCR; TCRdb's version includes in-frame clones alone and lacks a portion of them. Listed are over 120,000 clones; around 2.4% falls within the top ten. Sample: peripheral blood. The receptors here all came from an adult in good health. Both conserved end residues are part of each CDR3. Fields, in order: D gene, V gene, J gene, CDR3 protein, CDR3 DNA. A D gene is named only where the DNA matches it firmly.

>TRBD2|TRBV14|TRBJ2-5
CASSQDQLLAGGLVKTQYF
TGTGCCAGCAGCCAAGACCAACTCCTGGCGGGGGGGCTAGTAAAGACCCAGTACTTC
>TRBD2|TRBV19|TRBJ2-1
CASSIAGGAYNEQFF
TGTGCCAGTAGTATAGCCGGGGGGGCCTACAATGAGCAGTTCTTC
>.|TRBV2|TRBJ1-1
CASTPGAEAFF
TGTGCCAGCACTCCGGGAGCTGAAGCTTTCTTT
>.|TRBV3-1/TRBV3-2|TRBJ2-5
CASSQDLETQYF
TGTGCCAGCAGCCAAGATCTTGAGACCCAGTACTTC
>.|TRBV18|TRBJ2-5
CASSPPSLETQYF
TGTGCCAGCTCACCACCTTCGCTAGAGACCCAGTACTTC
>TRBD1|TRBV5-1|TRBJ2-5
CASSTGTVQETQYF
TGCGCCAGCAGCACCGGGACAGTTCAAGAGACCCAGTACTTC
>.|TRBV27|TRBJ2-7
CASSRTPEPYEQYF
TGTGCCAGCAGTAGGACTCCCGAGCCCTACGAGCAGTACTTC
>.|TRBV5-1|TRBJ2-5
CASSLGALQGQETQYF
TGCGCCAGCAGCTTGGGGGCGCTCCAGGGACAAGAGACCCAGTACTTC
>TRBD1|TRBV3-1/TRBV3-2|TRBJ1-5
CASTQGGAYQPQHF
TGTGCCAGCACTCAGGGGGGGGCGTATCAGCCCCAGCATTTT
>TRBD2|TRBV4-2|TRBJ2-7
CASSQDLSSETSGGAYEQYF
TGTGCCAGCAGCCAAGATCTCTCGTCCGAGACTAGCGGGGGGGCGTACGAGCAGTACTTC
>.|TRBV21-1|TRBJ1-1
CASSPQGAPLNTEAFF
TGTGCCAGCAGCCCGCAGGGGGCTCCTTTGAACACTGAAGCTTTCTTT
>.|TRBV7-8|TRBJ1-2
CASSLNFYGYTF
TGTGCCAGCAGCTTAAATTTCTATGGCTACACCTTC
>.|TRBV5-6|TRBJ2-1
CASMGVLYNEQFF
TGTGCCAGCATGGGGGTCTTGTACAATGAGCAGTTCTTC
>.|TRBV11-2|TRBJ2-7
CASSSELISYEQYF
TGTGCCAGCAGCTCCGAGCTTATCTCCTACGAGCAGTACTTC
>.|TRBV5-6|TRBJ1-2
CASSLGRRGRYGYTF
TGTGCCAGCAGCTTGGGGCGAAGAGGCAGATATGGCTACACCTTC
>.|TRBV4-1|TRBJ1-5
CASSQIPRGNQPQHF
TGCGCCAGCAGCCAAATACCCCGCGGCAATCAGCCCCAGCATTTT
>.|TRBV28|TRBJ2-3
CASSPGRGTQYF
TGTGCCAGCAGCCCGGGAAGAGGTACGCAGTATTTT
>TRBD1|TRBV29-1|TRBJ2-7
CSVVGRTGGPVVGEEQYF
TGCAGCGTTGTTGGGAGGACAGGGGGGCCGGTGGTGGGCGAGGAGCAGTACTTC
>TRBD2|TRBV5-1|TRBJ2-3
CASSSPSGTYTDTQYF
TGCGCCAGCAGCTCCCCTAGCGGGACCTACACAGATACGCAGTATTTT
>.|TRBV2|TRBJ1-1
CASSARGFTEAFF
TGTGCCAGCAGCGCCCGGGGGTTCACTGAAGCTTTCTTT
>TRBD2|TRBV27|TRBJ2-3
CASSPLGRGAVGDTQYF
TGTGCCAGCAGTCCGCTGGGGCGGGGGGCCGTGGGAGATACGCAGTATTTT
>.|TRBV18|TRBJ1-6
CASSPPPAGIVSPLHF
TGTGCCAGCTCACCCCCCCCGGCGGGGATTGTCTCACCCCTCCACTTT
>TRBD1|TRBV9|TRBJ2-1
CASSWTGRKDNEQFF
TGTGCCAGCTCCTGGACAGGGAGGAAGGACAATGAGCAGTTCTTC
>.|TRBV9|TRBJ1-4
CASSVEAGVEKLFF
TGTGCCAGCAGCGTAGAAGCGGGGGTGGAAAAACTGTTTTTT
>.|TRBV11-2|TRBJ1-1
CASSPVEGMNTEAFF
TGTGCCAGCAGCCCCGTGGAGGGGATGAACACTGAAGCTTTCTTT
>TRBD2|TRBV29-1|TRBJ2-3
CSVGGLAGGFTSTDTQYF
TGCAGCGTTGGAGGACTAGCGGGGGGATTCACTAGCACAGATACGCAGTATTTT
>TRBD1|TRBV6-5|TRBJ1-5
CARPGQGDQPQHF
TGTGCCAGGCCCGGACAGGGAGATCAGCCCCAGCATTTT
>TRBD2|TRBV4-1|TRBJ2-7
CASSHKEIPAGGYEQYF
TGCGCCAGCAGTCACAAGGAGATACCAGCGGGGGGCTACGAGCAGTACTTC
>TRBD2|TRBV25-1|TRBJ2-5
CASSAQGLAQETQYF
TGTGCCAGCAGTGCCCAGGGACTAGCCCAAGAGACCCAGTACTTC
>.|TRBV7-9|TRBJ1-3
CASSLGGSSGNTIYF
TGTGCCAGCAGCTTAGGAGGTAGCTCTGGAAACACCATATATTTT
>TRBD1|TRBV7-2|TRBJ2-1
CASSLQGQGAGEQFF
TGTGCCAGCAGCTTACAGGGACAGGGGGCTGGTGAGCAGTTCTTC
>.|TRBV19|TRBJ1-5
CASGPSNQPQHF
TGTGCCAGCGGCCCTAGCAATCAGCCCCAGCATTTT
>.|TRBV19|TRBJ1-1
CASSSGWGAVTEAFF
TGTGCCAGTAGTAGCGGTTGGGGCGCGGTCACTGAAGCTTTCTTT
>.|TRBV18|TRBJ2-5
CASSPPSGTVWGQETQYF
TGTGCCAGCTCACCACCGAGTGGTACAGTTTGGGGCCAAGAGACCCAGTACTTC
>TRBD1|TRBV12-3/TRBV12-4|TRBJ1-1
CASSWGRGRRAFF
TGTGCCAGCAGTTGGGGCAGGGGGCGTCGGGCTTTCTTT
>.|TRBV3-1/TRBV3-2|TRBJ1-6
CASSQGRVLYNSPLHF
TGTGCCAGCAGCCAAGGTAGGGTCCTCTATAATTCACCCCTCCACTTT
>.|TRBV3-1/TRBV3-2|TRBJ1-5
CASSFRDQPQHF
TGTGCCAGCAGCTTCAGGGATCAGCCCCAGCATTTT
>.|TRBV7-9|TRBJ2-1
CASSGGRGPAYNEQFF
TGTGCCAGCAGCGGTGGCAGGGGCCCAGCCTACAATGAGCAGTTCTTC
>TRBD1|TRBV29-1|TRBJ1-2
CSVETGGGYTF
TGCAGCGTTGAAACAGGGGGTGGCTACACCTTC
>TRBD2|TRBV7-9|TRBJ2-1
CASSSSGGAWNEQFF
TGTGCCAGCAGCTCTAGCGGGGGGGCCTGGAATGAGCAGTTCTTC
>.|TRBV30|TRBJ1-1
CAWSMGQNTEAFF
TGTGCCTGGAGTATGGGACAGAACACTGAAGCTTTCTTT
>.|TRBV11-2|TRBJ1-2
CASSLVFRGFSYGYTF
TGTGCCAGCAGCTTAGTCTTTAGGGGGTTTAGCTATGGCTACACCTTC
>.|TRBV29-1|TRBJ2-3
CSVESRPHRSLTDTQYF
TGCAGCGTTGAATCCCGCCCCCACCGATCCCTCACAGATACGCAGTATTTT
>TRBD1|TRBV19|TRBJ1-2
CASSADVDRDGGYTF
TGTGCCAGTAGTGCGGACGTCGACAGGGATGGTGGCTACACCTTC
>.|TRBV7-3|TRBJ2-3
CASSLGLDTQYF
TGTGCCAGCAGCTTAGGCCTAGATACGCAGTATTTT
>TRBD1|TRBV5-1|TRBJ2-1
CASSSDRGLVDEQFF
TGCGCCAGCAGCTCGGACAGGGGGCTGGTTGATGAGCAGTTCTTC
>.|TRBV7-9|TRBJ2-7
CASSDRAYYEQYF
TGTGCCAGCAGCGACCGGGCCTACTACGAGCAGTACTTC
>.|TRBV4-1|TRBJ1-3
CASSQGKGLENTIYF
TGCGCCAGCAGCCAAGGGAAAGGGCTCGAAAACACCATATATTTT
>TRBD1|TRBV18|TRBJ1-3
CASSPGGTAGNTIYF
TGTGCCAGCTCACCAGGAGGGACAGCAGGAAACACCATATATTTT
>.|TRBV30|TRBJ1-2
CAWSVLGYGYTF
TGTGCCTGGAGTGTACTTGGGTATGGCTACACCTTC
>.|TRBV7-9|TRBJ1-5
CASSHSGEELGNQPQHF
TGTGCCAGCAGCCACTCAGGGGAAGAGCTTGGGAATCAGCCCCAGCATTTT